Listed here are 20 T cell receptor beta chains from one sample, sequenced in a study of T-cell reconstitution after alpha-beta-depleted transplantation in children (dated by TCRdb to between 2015 and 2016). Libraries were made using PCR. This sample was sequenced with an Illumina HiSeq 2500. Molecular barcoding was employed in the preparation of TCR libraries, with unique molecular identifiers being used to normalize TCRbeta repertoire quantification. TCRdb's own reprocessing of the public reads used fastp at Q25 and MiXCR and kept productive beta chains. When rows share a CDR3 protein, they turn into one entry using the most common DNA and genes. The sample table contains 440,000 or so distinct CDR3 sequences; only one count was recorded for 43% of them. The ten largest clonotypes hold roughly 27% of the sample. The treatment or condition label for this specimen denotes: allogeneic hematopoietic cell transplantation with graft depleted of TCRalphabeta T cells and CD19 B cells.

Sample: PBMCs, taken before TCRalphabeta/CD19-depleted stem cell transplant. The receptors here all came from a girl under 10 years old with aplastic anemia, due to receive a stem cell transplant.

This clonotype showed up just a few times. The V and J genes are TRBV3-1 and TRBJ1-2; no firm D call. With 4 bases removed from V and 1 base from J, the gap between germline ends came to 13 bases. This CDR3 comprises 15 residues. Germline-derived CDR1 and CDR2 are LGHDT and YNNKEL (reference sequence). CDR3 sequence reads: CASSPYRRINYGYTF. DNA for the CDR3: TGTGCCAGCAGCCCGTATCGACGGATTAACTATGGCTACACCTTC.

The gene calls are TRBV15 and TRBJ2-2; TRBD1 matches at 7 bases. Trimming at V came to 4 bases and at J to 5 bases, leaving 4 bases not matched to a gene. The CDR3 consists of 14 residues. CDR1 is LNHNV, CDR2 YYDKDF, per germline (reference sequence). The CDR3: CATSTQGVTGELFF. Here the CDR3 DNA reads TGTGCCACCAGCACCCAGGGGGTGACCGGGGAGCTGTTTTTT.

This clonotype turned up a few times. V gene TRBV20-1 combines with J gene TRBJ2-5; 7 nucleotides align to TRBD2. CDR1 and CDR2 (germline): DFQATT, SNEGSKA (reference sequence). Trimming took 0 bases from V and 4 from J; bases not matched to a gene: 11. The CDR3 consists of 16 residues. In nucleotides, the CDR3 is TGCAGTGCTAGAGATCCGGGGGGTCCCAGGGTAGAGACCCAGTACTTC. It translates to CSARDPGGPRVETQYF.

The chain combines TRBV4-3 with TRBJ2-2; D unclear. The CDR3 spans 14 residues. V was pared by 1 base and J by 6 bases, with 9 bases between. CDR1 and CDR2 from the germline V gene are LGHNA and YSLEER. The CDR3 nucleotides read TGCGCCAGCAGCCAAGCTCGGGTGGCCGGGGAGCTGTTTTTT. Protein: CASSQARVAGELFF.

The CDR3 region has the DNA TGTGCCAGCAGCCAGACAGGGTTTAACACTGAAGCTTTCTTT. Its protein product is CASSQTGFNTEAFF. The V and J genes are TRBV27 and TRBJ1-1, with TRBD1 identical over 7 bases. After removal of 6 bases from V and 2 bases from J, the junction contained 6 bases not matched to a gene. This CDR3 contains 14 residues. The germline gives CDR1 MNHEY, CDR2 SMNVEV (reference sequence).

This rearrangement joins TRBV20-1 to TRBJ1-3; maybe TRBD1 (6 bases). The CDR3 has 15 residues. V was shortened by 0 bases and J by 3 bases, with 12 bases between the two germline ends. Germline V CDR1 and CDR2: DFQATT, SNEGSKA (reference sequence). CDR3 nucleotide sequence: TGCAGTGCTAGAGATCGGGGGCATGTTGGAAACACCATATATTTT. This encodes CSARDRGHVGNTIYF.

This clonotype was counted only a few times. This chain joins TRBV27 and TRBJ1-2, with 10 positions matching TRBD1. The CDR3 spans 17 residues. The V gene end was trimmed by 4 bases and the J gene end by 8 bases; junction bases not matched to a gene: 16. Germline CDR1 MNHEY, CDR2 SMNVEV (reference sequence). The CDR3 protein is CASSSLLFAGTGDGYTF. CDR3 nucleotides: TGTGCCAGCAGTTCGCTATTATTCGCCGGGACAGGGGACGGCTACACCTTC.

The gene calls are TRBV20-1 and TRBJ1-2; TRBD1 matches at 7 bases. The V and J ends lost 6 bases and 2 bases, in that order; junction bases with no gene match: 12. The germline CDR1 and CDR2 sequences are DFQATT and SNEGSKA (reference sequence). The CDR3 covers 15 residues. This CDR3 is CSAPTAGGSNYGYTF. The CDR3 region has the DNA TGCAGTGCGCCCACGGCAGGGGGGTCCAACTATGGCTACACCTTC.

The CDR3 nucleotides read TGTGCCAGCAGCCCTACCCGGAACTCTGGGGCCAACGTCCTGACTTTC. Translated, it gives CASSPTRNSGANVLTF. V is TRBV9 and J is TRBJ2-6; D is undetermined. The germline gives CDR1 SGDLS, CDR2 YYNGEE. This CDR3 has 16 residues. V lost 4 bases, J lost 0 bases, and 11 bases lay in between.

This chain joins TRBV6-5 and TRBJ2-3, with a weak D call TRBD2 (5 bases). With 0 bases removed from V and 6 bases from J, the gap between germline ends came to 13 bases. The CDR3 covers 15 residues. The germline gives CDR1 MNHEY, CDR2 SVGAGI. The CDR3 sequence: CASSYSGASKDTQYF. The DNA for the CDR3 is TGTGCCAGCAGTTACTCGGGAGCTAGCAAGGATACGCAGTATTTT.

This clonotype was found many times. The J gene is TRBJ1-6, the V gene TRBV7-8; no clear D. Trimming removed 1 base at V and 14 bases at J, with 12 bases between. CDR1 is SGHVS and CDR2 is FQNEAQ in the germline V gene. The CDR3 length is 13 residues. CDR3 sequence (DNA): TGTGCCAGCAGCTTAGGGCCGGAGTTCACCCTCCACTTT. Encoded protein: CASSLGPEFTLHF. The full variable domain, rest sourced from reference TRBV7-8 and TRBJ1-6, is GAGVSQSPRYKVAKRGQDVALRCDPISGHVSLFWYQQALGQGPEFLTYFQNEAQLDKSGLPSDRFFAERPEGSVSTLKIQRTQQEDSAVYLCASSLGPEFTLHFGNGTRLTVT.

This clonotype came up many times. The CDR3 sequence: CSVLPSSYNEQFF. The CDR3 DNA is TGCAGCGTCCTCCCTAGCTCCTACAATGAGCAGTTCTTC. The V and J genes are TRBV29-1 and TRBJ2-1; the D is unclear. The germline gives CDR1 SQVTM, CDR2 ANQGSEA. The CDR3 is 13 amino acids. V was shortened by 6 bases and J by 0 bases, with 9 bases between the two germline ends.

V is TRBV7-2 and J is TRBJ2-2; D might be TRBD1 or TRBD2, each matching 5 bases. V shed 5 bases and J shed 4 bases, with 14 bases lying between them. This CDR3 is built from 15 residues. The germline CDR1 and CDR2 sequences are SGHTA and FQGNSA. CDR3 region: CASSLPLGGTGELFF. The CDR3 region has the DNA TGTGCCAGCAGCCTACCTCTTGGGGGCACCGGGGAGCTGTTTTTT.

This clonotype was detected many times. This sequence joins TRBV6-5 and TRBJ2-7, with TRBD1 as a possible D gene (5 bases). The germline V gene has CDR1 MNHEY and CDR2 SVGAGI. The CDR3 length is 13 residues. V was shortened by 7 bases and J by 3 bases, with 13 bases between the two germline ends. CDR3 nucleotides: TGTGCCAGCACCCCAAGGGGCGGCTACGAGCAGTACTTC. Translation gives CASTPRGGYEQYF.

This clonotype was counted only a few times. The V call is TRBV6-1, the J call TRBJ2-1; no clear D gene. The CDR3 loop spans 14 amino acids. Germline loops: CDR1 MNHNS, CDR2 SASEGT. V lost 2 bases and J lost 9, with 14 bases in between. The CDR3 DNA sequence: TGTGCCAGCAGTGAACTCAAATCTAACGGTGAGCAGTTCTTC. Its translation: CASSELKSNGEQFF.

This clonotype has a handful of counts. The chain uses TRBV20-1 and TRBJ2-1; TRBD2 agrees at 7 bases. The CDR3 extends over 15 amino acids. With V trimmed by 1 base and J by 9 bases, 12 bases remained unmatched. CDR1 is DFQATT, CDR2 SNEGSKA, per germline (reference sequence). Here the CDR3 reads CSARVLAELVGEQFF. The CDR3 DNA sequence: TGCAGTGCTAGAGTCCTAGCGGAACTTGTGGGTGAGCAGTTCTTC.

The chain has TRBV7-9 and TRBJ1-2, with 10 nucleotides matching TRBD1. This CDR3 spans 17 amino acids. The germline CDR1 and CDR2 sequences are SEHNR and FQNEAQ (reference sequence). With 5 bases clipped from V and 4 bases from J, the junction kept 13 bases outside the gene matches. CDR3 residues: CASSGRDRGELLYGYTF. The CDR3 DNA sequence: TGTGCCAGCAGCGGGCGGGACAGGGGCGAACTTCTCTATGGCTACACCTTC. The full variable domain, completed using reference TRBV7-9 and TRBJ1-2, is DTGVSQNPRHKITKRGQNVTFRCDPISEHNRLYWYRQTLGQGPEFLTYFQNEAQLEKSRLLSDRFSAERPKGSFSTLEIQRTEQGDSAMYLCASSGRDRGELLYGYTFGSGTRLTVV.

The sample holds one count of this clonotype. V is TRBV20-1 and J is TRBJ2-7, with D perhaps given as TRBD1 or TRBD2 (5 bases each). Germline V gene lookup returns CDR1 DFQATT and CDR2 SNEGSKA (reference sequence). The CDR3 covers 13 residues. CDR3 residues: CSSRGTNSYEQYF. The CDR3 DNA sequence: TGCTCCTCGAGGGGCACAAACTCCTACGAGCAGTACTTC.

The V and J genes are TRBV13 and TRBJ2-1; D gene ambiguous. The CDR3 covers 13 residues. Trimming removed 3 bases from V and 8 bases from J, with 11 bases in between. CDR1 and CDR2 from the germline V gene are PRHDT and FYEKMQ (reference sequence). The CDR3 coding sequence is TGTGCCAGCAGCTTGGCCGGACGAGATGAGCAGTTCTTC. This sequence encodes CASSLAGRDEQFF. Full variable domain (missing parts from reference TRBV13 and TRBJ2-1): AAGVIQSPRHLIKEKRETATLKCYPIPRHDTVYWYQQGPGQDPQFLISFYEKMQSDKGSIPDRFSAQQFSDYHSELNMSSLELGDSALYFCASSLAGRDEQFFGPGTRLTVL.

This clonotype was found many times. The chain combines TRBV20-1 with TRBJ2-1; either TRBD1 or TRBD2 may supply D (5 bases each). Germline CDR1 DFQATT, CDR2 SNEGSKA (reference sequence). CDR3 length equals 16 residues. Trimming pared 5 bases from V and 6 bases from J, leaving 23 bases between. CDR3 in amino acids: CSAQKGAGPLSNEQFF. CDR3 nucleotides: TGCAGTGCTCAAAAAGGGGCGGGCCCCCTAAGCAATGAGCAGTTCTTC.